This is a list of T cell receptor beta chains from one sample in a study of spatial heterogeneity in lung cancer. TCRdb called the 5' RACE reads again in MiXCR, with one record for every CDR3 protein. The data contain about 17,000 distinct CDR3 sequences, approximately 5.8% of them seen just once; the ten biggest clones take up 6.8%. The sample here was lung tumor tissue, taken at surgery. The receptors derive from a male donor with early-stage non-small cell lung cancer. The CDR3 runs from the conserved cysteine through the conserved F or W. D genes are given only for firm matches. Clone size is not always given. Where it is, it says once, few, many or a class for expanded clones.

TRBV12-5	NA	TRBJ1-1	many	TGTGCTAGTGGTTTGGGCGCGACTAGGGCTGAAGCTTTCTTT	CASGLGATRAEAFF
TRBV7-2	NA	TRBJ1-2	many	TGTGCCAGCAGCTTACCACAGCGCGGCTACACCTTC	CASSLPQRGYTF
TRBV12-3/TRBV12-4	TRBD1	TRBJ2-5	many	TGTGCCAGCGCCCCAGGGGGCCCGCAAGAGACCCAGTACTTC	CASAPGGPQETQYF
TRBV7-2	NA	TRBJ2-5	many	TGTGCCAGCAGCACCGCCTGGAAAGAGACCCAGTACTTC	CASSTAWKETQYF
TRBV6-2/TRBV6-3	TRBD1	TRBJ1-3	few	TGTGCCAGCAGACCATGGACAGGGAACAACACCATATATTTT	CASRPWTGNNTIYF
TRBV29-1	TRBD1	TRBJ2-3	many	TGCAGCGTTGACCGGACAGGGGGTCGCCACACAGATACGCAGTATTTT	CSVDRTGGRHTDTQYF
TRBV29-1	NA	TRBJ2-7	many	TGCAGCGTTGGAGATAGCGCAGACAGATACGAGCAGTACTTC	CSVGDSADRYEQYF
TRBV7-3	TRBD1	TRBJ2-1	few	TGTGCCAGCAGCTTACTGGCATTAGGACAGGGGGCCAATGAGCAGTTCTTC	CASSLLALGQGANEQFF
TRBV7-3	TRBD1	TRBJ1-6	medium-sized	TGTGCCAGCAGCTCGGGACAGTTTAATTCACCCCTCCACTTT	CASSSGQFNSPLHF
TRBV24-1	NA	TRBJ1-3	few	TGTGCCACCAGAACAATAATGTGCGCAGTTTCTGGAAACACCATATATTTT	CATRTIMCAVSGNTIYF
TRBV5-6	TRBD2	TRBJ2-1	NA	TGTGCCAGCAGCAGGGCGGGGGGCTCCTACAATGAGCAGTTCTTC	CASSRAGGSYNEQFF
TRBV7-3	TRBD2	TRBJ2-1	NA	TGTGCCAGCAGCTTTGATAGCGGGGGGTGTCTTGAGCAGTTCTTC	CASSFDSGGCLEQFF
TRBV7-8	TRBD2	TRBJ2-3	many	TGTGCCAGCAGCTTACTCCCCAGAGACGCGGGGGGCACAGATACGCAGTATTTT	CASSLLPRDAGGTDTQYF
TRBV7-2	TRBD2	TRBJ2-3	medium-sized	TGTGCCAGCAGCTTAGCCTTCGGGGGGTGGAATCCCACAGATACGCAGTATTTT	CASSLAFGGWNPTDTQYF
TRBV27	TRBD2	TRBJ2-1	once	TGTGCCAGCAGTTGGACTAGCGGGACCAATGAGCAGTTCTTC	CASSWTSGTNEQFF
TRBV4-2	NA	TRBJ2-1	many	TGTGCCAGCAGCACTTTAGGAACCTACAATGAGCAGTTCTTC	CASSTLGTYNEQFF
TRBV5-1	NA	TRBJ2-7	many	TGCGCCAGCAGCTTGGGTTACGAGCAGTACTTC	CASSLGYEQYF
TRBV7-9	TRBD1	TRBJ2-6	NA	TGTGCCAGCAGAGCCACAGGGGGTCTTGCCAACGTCCTGACTTTC	CASRATGGLANVLTF
TRBV7-9	TRBD2	TRBJ2-7	many	TGTGCCAGCACACTAGCGGGAGTATACGAGCAGTACTTC	CASTLAGVYEQYF
TRBV11-3	TRBD2	TRBJ2-7	many	TGTGCCAGCAGCTTAGATACGATAGCGGGGCACAGCTCCTACGAGCAGTACTTC	CASSLDTIAGHSSYEQYF
TRBV7-2	TRBD1	TRBJ1-5	many	TGTGCCAGCAGCTTCAACAGGGGGCAGCCCCAGCATTTT	CASSFNRGQPQHF
TRBV2	TRBD1	TRBJ2-7	NA	TGTGCCAGCAGTGGACAGGGATCTGTTGGCGAGCAGTACTTC	CASSGQGSVGEQYF
TRBV20-1	NA	TRBJ2-7	few	TGCAGTGCTATTAGGGACACTCACGAGCAGTACTTC	CSAIRDTHEQYF
TRBV19	NA	TRBJ2-1	many	TGTGCCAGTAGTAAAGGTTGGGCTAGTGGCTACAATGAGCAGTTCTTC	CASSKGWASGYNEQFF
TRBV29-1	TRBD1	TRBJ2-3	medium-sized	TGCAGCGTTGAAGGGGGGACAGGAGGCACAGATACGCAGTATTTT	CSVEGGTGGTDTQYF
TRBV11-3	TRBD2	TRBJ2-3	few	TGTGCCAGCAGCTTACGGACTAGCGGGGCCACAGATACGCAGTATTTT	CASSLRTSGATDTQYF
TRBV29-1	NA	TRBJ2-2	many	TGCAGCGTGAGCACGAGGGAGTCCGGGGAGCTGTTTTTT	CSVSTRESGELFF
TRBV27	TRBD2	TRBJ2-7	NA	TGTGCCAGCAGTTTTACGGGAGGAACCTACGAGCAGTACTTC	CASSFTGGTYEQYF
TRBV4-1	TRBD2	TRBJ2-3	many	TGCGCCAGCAGCCCCCCGGGGGGGTCAGGAGATACGCAGTATTTT	CASSPPGGSGDTQYF
TRBV10-3	TRBD1	TRBJ2-3	medium-sized	TGTGCCATCAGCCGGGACAGCTTTCGCGCAGATACGCAGTATTTT	CAISRDSFRADTQYF
TRBV20-1	TRBD2	TRBJ2-7	many	TGCAGTGCTATTTCCGGGACTAGCAGCTACGAGCAGTACTTC	CSAISGTSSYEQYF
TRBV7-2	TRBD1	TRBJ2-5	few	TGTGCCAGCAGCGAGGGGACAGACGGCGAGACCCAGTACTTC	CASSEGTDGETQYF
TRBV7-2	NA	TRBJ2-7	medium-sized	TGTGCCACGGGGAGAAATCTAAACTACGAGCAGTACTTC	CATGRNLNYEQYF
TRBV10-3	NA	TRBJ1-1	many	TGTGCCATCCAGAGGGAGAACACTGAAGCTTTCTTT	CAIQRENTEAFF
TRBV20-1	NA	TRBJ2-5	many	TGCAGTGCTAGAGATCTCTCTACGCCGCAGACCCAGTACTTC	CSARDLSTPQTQYF
TRBV12-3/TRBV12-4	NA	TRBJ2-3	many	TGTGCCAGCAGTTTACGAGAGGGGGGCACAGATACGCAGTATTTT	CASSLREGGTDTQYF
TRBV27	NA	TRBJ2-7	few	TGTGCCAGCAGTTCGGGGGACTCCTGGGGCGAGCAGTACTTC	CASSSGDSWGEQYF
TRBV20-1	TRBD1	TRBJ1-4	many	TGCAGTGCTAGAGATCCCCGACAGGGGGGCACTAATGAAAAACTGTTTTTT	CSARDPRQGGTNEKLFF
TRBV28	NA	TRBJ1-2	many	TGTGCCAGCAGTTCCAGGGAACTCTCCTATGGCTACACCTTC	CASSSRELSYGYTF
TRBV20-1	TRBD1	TRBJ1-4	NA	TGCAGTGCTGGGACAGGGAAACGAAATGAAAAACTGTTTTTT	CSAGTGKRNEKLFF
TRBV4-1	TRBD2	TRBJ2-2	few	TGCGCCAGCAGCCAATTCCCCGGGGGACTAGCGGGAGTTGGCACCGGGGAGCTGTTTTTT	CASSQFPGGLAGVGTGELFF
TRBV20-1	NA	TRBJ1-5	many	TGCAGTGCTAGATTTGGGGGTCAGCCCCAGCATTTT	CSARFGGQPQHF
TRBV6-5	NA	TRBJ2-5	many	TGTGCCAGCAGCCACCGGGGAGGACACCTCCAAGAGACCCAGTACTTC	CASSHRGGHLQETQYF
TRBV12-3/TRBV12-4	NA	TRBJ2-1	many	TGTGCCAGCAGTTTAATGGTTGACAATGAGCAGTTCTTC	CASSLMVDNEQFF